Each of the 12 T cell receptor beta chains below was sequenced from the same sample in a study of long-term antiretroviral therapy in people with HIV. The assay, immunoSEQ v3.0, was run at survey level. Here immunoSEQ multiplex PCR was the method, and the copy in TCRdb shows in-frame clones only, minus some. The sample comprises tens of thousands of clones, around 81% of which are singletons, and around 12% rests with the top ten. The input for sequencing was unsorted PBMCs, taken 0.1 years before starting antiretroviral therapy. The origin of the receptors is a man between 40 and 49 years old with HIV.

The chain combines TRBV7-3 with TRBJ2-5; 8 bases match TRBD1. Germline V gene data show CDR1 as SGHTA and CDR2 as FQGTGA. There are 13 residues in the CDR3. V was clipped by 5 bases and J by 2 bases; unmatched bases: 1. The CDR3 bases are TGTGCCAGCAGCCAGGGGGCTCAAGAGACCCAGTACTTC. Its translation is CASSQGAQETQYF.

This rearrangement joins TRBV5-4 to TRBJ1-1; possibly TRBD1 for D (6 bases). The V end lost 6 bases, the J end lost 0 bases, and 27 bases lay between the germline ends. The CDR3 is 19 amino acids. In germline, CDR1 is SGHNT, CDR2 YYREEE (reference sequence). CDR3 amino acids: CASTKGAGQWTVMNTEAFF. The CDR3 bases are TGTGCCAGCACCAAAGGCGCCGGCCAATGGACAGTCATGAACACTGAAGCTTTCTTT.

V is TRBV10-3 and J is TRBJ2-1; perhaps D is TRBD1 or TRBD2 (5 bases each). There are 12 residues in the CDR3. The germline V and J ends were trimmed by 10 bases and 5 bases, with 12 bases remaining between them. Germline V gene sequence: CDR1 ENHRY, CDR2 SYGVKD. In DNA form, the CDR3 reads TGTGCCACCGGGACCGCTGACAATGAGCAGTTCTTC. Translating gives CATGTADNEQFF.

Only a few counts were recorded for this clone. The chain is built from TRBV5-8 and TRBJ1-3; 7 nucleotides match TRBD1. V shed 5 bases and J 0 bases; nucleotides not matched to a gene: 5. The CDR3 has 15 residues. Germline V gene sequence: CDR1 SGHTS, CDR2 YDEGEE. CDR3 sequence (DNA): TGTGCCAGCAGAGCGGACAGGTCCTCTGGAAACACCATATATTTT. Its translation: CASRADRSSGNTIYF.

J is TRBJ2-5 and V is TRBV5-1, with unresolved D. Germline V gene data show CDR1 as SGHRS and CDR2 as YFSETQ. Trimming took 0 bases from V and 2 from J, leaving 5 bases between them. This CDR3 contains 13 residues. The CDR3 loop reads CASSLGMQETQYF. CDR3 in DNA: TGCGCCAGCAGCTTGGGCATGCAAGAGACCCAGTACTTC.

V is TRBV5-1 and J is TRBJ2-1; 8 nucleotides line up with TRBD1. In germline, CDR1 is SGHRS, CDR2 YFSETQ. There are 15 residues in the CDR3. The junction had 4 bases not matched to a gene; V was cut back by 4 bases and J by 1 base. This CDR3 is CASSPQGASYNEQFF. The CDR3 nucleotides read TGCGCCAGCAGCCCCCAGGGGGCTTCCTACAATGAGCAGTTCTTC.

The rearrangement joins TRBV7-9 to TRBJ2-1; TRBD1 matches 9 bases. This CDR3 has 18 residues. V lost 3 bases, J lost 6 bases, and 15 bases stayed unmatched. CDR1 is SEHNR and CDR2 is FQNEAQ in the germline V gene (reference sequence). The CDR3 is CASSFGTGLLRLGNEQFF. The CDR3, as DNA: TGTGCCAGCAGCTTCGGGACAGGGCTTTTACGTTTGGGCAATGAGCAGTTCTTC.

The genes are TRBV4-3 and TRBJ1-1, with 8 bases aligning to TRBD1. V lost 1 base to trimming and J lost 8 bases; unmatched junction nucleotides: 3. This CDR3 contains 13 residues. Germline CDR1 and CDR2: LGHNA and YSLEER. The CDR3 DNA sequence: TGCGCCAGCAGCCAAGCATGGGACAGGGAAGCTTTCTTT. It yields the protein CASSQAWDREAFF.

The J gene is TRBJ1-1, the V gene TRBV7-2, with TRBD1 matching over 7 bases. The CDR3 runs to 13 residues. Trimming at V came to 5 bases and at J to 8 bases, leaving 8 bases not matched to a gene. Germline CDR1 is SGHTA and CDR2 is FQGNSA. CDR3 sequence (DNA): TGTGCCAGCAGCCTGCTCGGGACAGCGGAAGCTTTCTTT. Its translation is CASSLLGTAEAFF.

The chain uses TRBV28 and TRBJ1-2; D might be TRBD1 (6 bases). The germline V and J ends were trimmed by 7 bases and 3 bases, with 15 bases remaining between them. Germline CDR1 and CDR2: MDHEN and SYDVKM. This CDR3 is built from 14 residues. CDR3 in amino acids: CASTLRGRDYGYTF. The CDR3, as DNA: TGTGCCAGCACCCTCAGGGGCAGGGACTATGGCTACACCTTC.

This clone was found a few times. The V call is TRBV14, the J call TRBJ1-1, with 7 positions matching TRBD1. Germline V gene lookup returns CDR1 SGHDN and CDR2 FVKESK. The V and J ends lost 3 bases and 3 bases, in that order; junction bases with no gene match: 13. The CDR3 totals 17 residues. In nucleotides, the CDR3 is TGTGCCAGCAGCCACCGGGACAGTTTCTTAGTTGACACTGAAGCTTTCTTT. Encoded protein: CASSHRDSFLVDTEAFF. The full variable domain, its missing parts supplied by reference TRBV14 and TRBJ1-1, is EAGVTQFPSHSVIEKGQTVTLRCDPISGHDNLYWYRRVMGKEIKFLLHFVKESKQDESGMPNNRFLAERTGGTYSTLKVQPAELEDSGVYFCASSHRDSFLVDTEAFFGQGTRLTVV.

V and J are TRBV10-2 and TRBJ1-5; 8 nucleotides line up with TRBD1. CDR1 and CDR2 from the germline V gene are WSHSY and SAAADI. V dropped 6 bases and J dropped 3; count of bases not matched to a gene: 4. The CDR3 totals 14 residues. The CDR3 is CASRAGQVNQPQHF. The CDR3 DNA is TGCGCCAGCAGGGCGGGACAGGTCAATCAGCCCCAGCATTTT.